Listed below are T cell receptor beta chains from one sample, sequenced in a study of blood T cell repertoires in COVID-19. Libraries were prepared by immunoSEQ multiplex PCR; TCRdb keeps only in-frame clonotypes and omits some of them. The repertoire holds 95,000 to 150,000 clones, with over 65% as singletons. The sample comprised peripheral blood. Receptors were obtained from a woman aged 70-85 years with acute or convalescent COVID-19. CDR3s include the opening cysteine and the closing phenylalanine or tryptophan. The order of the fields is CDR3 length, V gene, J gene, D gene, clone size, CDR3 protein, CDR3 DNA. A D gene is named only where the DNA matches it firmly. Size tells how often a clone was seen (once, few, many) or the class of an expanded clone, and some rows leave it out.

16,TRBV4-3,TRBJ1-2,.,.,CASSQSQGIGVYGYTF,TGCGCCAGCAGCCAAAGTCAAGGGATAGGGGTTTATGGCTACACCTTC
18,TRBV19,TRBJ1-5,.,.,CASQLTGGRFVGNQPQHF,TGTGCCAGTCAGTTGACGGGGGGCAGATTTGTTGGCAATCAGCCCCAGCATTTT
17,TRBV5-1,TRBJ1-1,TRBD1,.,CASRSGTGARRRPEAFF,TGCGCCAGCAGGTCCGGGACAGGGGCTCGTCGGAGGCCTGAAGCTTTCTTT
16,TRBV7-2,TRBJ2-4,TRBD2,.,CASSYRHGLAQNIQYF,TGTGCCAGCAGCTATCGACATGGACTAGCGCAGAACATTCAGTACTTC
17,TRBV25-1,TRBJ2-3,TRBD2,.,CASRGDTSGLSTDTQYF,TGTGCCAGCAGGGGAGATACTAGCGGCCTTAGCACAGATACGCAGTATTTT
13,TRBV27,TRBJ2-5,.,.,CASSLRERETQYF,TGTGCCAGCAGTTTACGAGAGCGAGAGACCCAGTACTTC
11,TRBV9,TRBJ2-2,.,.,CASSLTGELFF,TGTGCCAGCAGCTTAACCGGGGAGCTGTTTTTT
13,TRBV29-1,TRBJ2-5,.,.,CSVGRSVQETQYF,TGCAGCGTTGGTCGTTCGGTTCAAGAGACCCAGTACTTC
15,TRBV5-1,TRBJ1-3,.,.,CASSFGGYSGNTIYF,TGCGCCAGCAGCTTCGGGGGATACTCTGGAAACACCATATATTTT
17,TRBV7-2,TRBJ2-2,TRBD2,.,CASRRSGGPLNTGELFF,TGTGCCAGCAGAAGGAGCGGGGGACCCTTAAACACCGGGGAGCTGTTTTTT
15,TRBV15,TRBJ2-2,.,.,CATSRGAGNTGELFF,TGTGCCACCAGCAGGGGGGCAGGGAACACCGGGGAGCTGTTTTTT
14,TRBV7-2,TRBJ1-5,.,once,CASSYGQRNQPQHF,TGTGCCAGCAGCTACGGACAGAGAAATCAGCCCCAGCATTTT
16,TRBV29-1,TRBJ2-1,.,.,CSVEDPAVSSYNEQFF,TGCAGCGTTGAAGATCCCGCGGTTAGCTCCTACAATGAGCAGTTCTTC
13,TRBV7-8,TRBJ2-3,TRBD2,few,CATLGSGGGTQYF,TGTGCCACCCTCGGAAGCGGGGGGGGTACGCAGTATTTT
14,TRBV7-2,TRBJ2-5,.,.,CASSLDASQETQYF,TGTGCCAGCAGCTTAGATGCCAGCCAAGAGACCCAGTACTTC
11,TRBV25-1,TRBJ1-2,.,once,CASSESVGYTF,TGTGCCAGCAGTGAATCGGTCGGCTACACCTTC
17,TRBV5-1,TRBJ2-3,TRBD2,once,CASSLADGLSGGAEQYF,TGCGCCAGCAGCTTGGCCGACGGACTAAGCGGGGGGGCTGAGCAGTATTTT
16,TRBV23-1,TRBJ1-1,TRBD1,few,CASRTGKGNSRTEAFF,TGCGCCAGCAGGACAGGGAAAGGGAACTCTAGGACTGAAGCTTTCTTT
14,TRBV10-2,TRBJ1-1,.,.,CASSDRVGGTEAFF,TGCGCCAGCAGTGATCGGGTTGGTGGCACTGAAGCTTTCTTT
15,TRBV6-5,TRBJ1-2,TRBD1,.,CASSYAGTGSGGYTF,TGTGCCAGCAGTTACGCGGGGACAGGGAGCGGTGGCTACACCTTC
15,TRBV2,TRBJ1-5,TRBD1,once,CASSTDRAYNQPQHF,TGTGCCAGCAGCACGGACAGGGCCTACAATCAGCCCCAGCATTTT
14,TRBV7-9,TRBJ1-2,.,once,CASSLQGADYGYTF,TGTGCCAGCAGCTTACAAGGGGCCGACTATGGCTACACCTTC
14,TRBV7-9,TRBJ1-6,.,few,CASSLEQYNSPLHF,TGTGCCAGCAGCTTGGAACAGTATAATTCACCCCTCCACTTT
15,TRBV5-1,TRBJ1-1,.,once,CASSWRTGSETEAFF,TGCGCCAGCAGCTGGAGGACGGGGAGTGAAACTGAAGCTTTCTTT
15,TRBV7-6,TRBJ1-4,.,.,CASSLGSVSSEKLFF,TGTGCCAGCAGCTTAGGGAGTGTTAGCTCTGAAAAACTGTTTTTT
16,TRBV2,TRBJ1-5,TRBD1,.,CASSYRGLSGNQPQHF,TGTGCCAGCAGCTACAGGGGGCTGTCGGGCAATCAGCCCCAGCATTTT
14,TRBV2,TRBJ1-2,.,.,CASSNPEALMGYTF,TGTGCCAGCAGTAACCCAGAGGCTTTGATGGGCTACACCTTC
12,TRBV29-1,TRBJ2-5,.,.,CSVDSDQETQYF,TGCAGCGTTGATAGTGACCAAGAGACCCAGTACTTC
15,TRBV19,TRBJ1-1,.,.,CASRETGLINTEAFF,TGTGCCAGTAGGGAGACAGGATTAATCAACACTGAAGCTTTCTTT
14,TRBV20-1,TRBJ2-5,.,.,CSASDTSNQETQYF,TGCAGTGCTAGTGATACTAGTAATCAAGAGACCCAGTACTTC
16,TRBV6-6,TRBJ1-4,TRBD1,.,CASSRGQGTGSEKLFF,TGTGCCAGCAGTAGAGGACAGGGGACAGGATCGGAAAAACTGTTTTTT
13,TRBV2,TRBJ2-5,.,.,CASSEEPTGAQYF,TGTGCCAGCAGTGAAGAACCCACCGGGGCCCAGTACTTC
14,TRBV4-1,TRBJ2-7,TRBD2,.,CASSRVAGPYEQYF,TGCGCCAGCTCCCGAGTAGCGGGGCCCTACGAGCAGTACTTC